These 4 T cell receptor beta chains were all obtained from the same sample, sequenced in a study of PD-1 blockade in classical Hodgkin lymphoma. Brentuximab vedotin exposure varied among the patients, all of whom had relapsed after autologous stem cell transplantation. The protocol was immunoSEQ multiplex PCR, while the TCRdb copy is restricted to in-frame clones and leaves out a portion. The sample lists roughly 40,000 clones, over 55% occurring once. This specimen consisted of peripheral blood mononuclear cells (PBMCs), obtained at baseline. These receptors were collected from a human donor with classical Hodgkin lymphoma.

This chain uses TRBV5-4 with TRBJ2-7; 9 bases map to TRBD2. The CDR3 has 15 residues. In germline, CDR1 is SGHNT, CDR2 YYREEE (reference sequence). With 4 bases clipped from V and 1 base from J, the junction kept 6 bases outside the gene matches. CDR3 region: CASSPTSGRSYEQYF. The CDR3 region has the DNA TGTGCCAGCAGCCCCACTAGCGGGCGATCCTACGAGCAGTACTTC.

This chain joins TRBV7-8 and TRBJ1-5, with D unclear. The germline CDR1 and CDR2 sequences are SGHVS and FQNEAQ. This CDR3 region has 14 residues. V lost 2 bases to trimming and J lost 7 bases, with 12 bases between them. The CDR3 DNA sequence: TGTGCCAGCAGCTTACTTAAGGGAGGACAGCCCCAGCATTTT. It translates to CASSLLKGGQPQHF.

This chain uses TRBV19 with TRBJ1-5; D uncertain. The CDR3 has 17 residues. Trimming took off 1 base at V and 2 bases at J, with 15 bases between the two ends. In germline, CDR1 is LNHDA, CDR2 SQIVND (reference sequence). The DNA for the CDR3 is TGTGCCAGTAGTATAGTACTGGGGTTTCGAGGCAATCAGCCCCAGCATTTT. Its translation is CASSIVLGFRGNQPQHF.

This chain connects TRBV28 to TRBJ1-4; D gene unclear. The CDR3 has 14 residues. V lost 3 bases and J lost 5, with 10 bases in between. The V gene's germline CDR1 is MDHEN and CDR2 SYDVKM. CDR3 sequence (DNA): TGTGCCAGCAGTTTGGGTGGGATCAATGAAAAACTGTTTTTT. Its protein product is CASSLGGINEKLFF.